The clone carrying this T cell receptor beta chain was detected ten times or more. Synthesis of TCR cDNA relied on 5'RACE template switching, which attached a universal primer site and UMIs. TCRdb called the 5' RACE reads again in MiXCR, with one record for every CDR3 protein. The sample yields around 300,000 distinct CDR3 sequences, approximately 12% seen once. The data belong to a study of T cells after yellow fever vaccination. In germline, CDR1 is SGHRS, CDR2 YFSETQ. Trimming removed 0 bases from V and 2 bases from J; junction bases left unmatched: 4. CDR3 size: 16 residues. The rearrangement links TRBV5-1 to TRBJ2-2; 7 bases fit TRBD2. The sample in question was CD4+ T cells sorted from PBMCs, obtained 45 days after the yellow fever booster vaccination. This TCR was recovered from a man under 40 who received the YFV17D yellow fever vaccine. As DNA, the CDR3 is TGCGCCAGCAGCTTGGTAGCGGGCATCAACACCGGGGAGCTGTTTTTT. It specifies CASSLVAGINTGELFF.